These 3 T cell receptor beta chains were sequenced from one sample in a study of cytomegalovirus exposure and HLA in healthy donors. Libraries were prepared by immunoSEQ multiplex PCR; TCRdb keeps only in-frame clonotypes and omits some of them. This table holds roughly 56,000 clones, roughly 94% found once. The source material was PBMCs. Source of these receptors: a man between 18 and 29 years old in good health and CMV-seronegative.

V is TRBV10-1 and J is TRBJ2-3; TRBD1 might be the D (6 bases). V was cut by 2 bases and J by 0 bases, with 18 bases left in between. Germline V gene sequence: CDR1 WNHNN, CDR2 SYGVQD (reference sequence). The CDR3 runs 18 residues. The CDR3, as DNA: TGCGCCAGCAGTGAGAAGGTGACTGGACAGCCTAGCACAGATACGCAGTATTTT. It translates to CASSEKVTGQPSTDTQYF.

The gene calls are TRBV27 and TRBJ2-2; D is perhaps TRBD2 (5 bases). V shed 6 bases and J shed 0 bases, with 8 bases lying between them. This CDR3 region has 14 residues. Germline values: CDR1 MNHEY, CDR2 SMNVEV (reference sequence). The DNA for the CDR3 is TGTGCCAGCAGGCGGGCCGCGAACACCGGGGAGCTGTTTTTT. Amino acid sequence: CASRRAANTGELFF.

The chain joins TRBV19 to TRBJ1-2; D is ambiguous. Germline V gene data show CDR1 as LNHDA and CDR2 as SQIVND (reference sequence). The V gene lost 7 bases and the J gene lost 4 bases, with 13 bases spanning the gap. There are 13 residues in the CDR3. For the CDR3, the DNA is TGTGCCAGTATGGGCAGACAACTCTATGGCTACACCTTC. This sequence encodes CASMGRQLYGYTF. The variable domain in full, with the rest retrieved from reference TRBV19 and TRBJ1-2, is DGGITQSPKYLFRKEGQNVTLSCEQNLNHDAMYWYRQDPGQGLRLIYYSQIVNDFQKGDIAEGYSVSREKKESFPLTVTSAQKNPTAFYLCASMGRQLYGYTFGSGTRLTVV.